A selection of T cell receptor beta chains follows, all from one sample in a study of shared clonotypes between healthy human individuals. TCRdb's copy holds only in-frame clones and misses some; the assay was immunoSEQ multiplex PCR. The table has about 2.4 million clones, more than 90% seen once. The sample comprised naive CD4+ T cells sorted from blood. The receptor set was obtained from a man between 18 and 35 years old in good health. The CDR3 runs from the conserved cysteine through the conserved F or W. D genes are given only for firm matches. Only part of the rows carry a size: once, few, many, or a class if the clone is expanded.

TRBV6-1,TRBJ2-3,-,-,TGTGCCACAGGACCGAACACAGATACGCAGTATTTT,CATGPNTDTQYF
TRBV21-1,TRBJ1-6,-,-,TGTGCCAGCACCGCAGGGTACAACAGGGGGCTTTATAATTCACCCCTCCACTTT,CASTAGYNRGLYNSPLHF
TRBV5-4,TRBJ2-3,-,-,TGTGCCAGCAGCTTGACGTCCGGGGATACGCAGTATTTT,CASSLTSGDTQYF
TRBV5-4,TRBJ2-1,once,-,TGTGCCAGCAGCTCCCCACTCCCTAAGTCCTACAATGAGCAGTTCTTC,CASSSPLPKSYNEQFF
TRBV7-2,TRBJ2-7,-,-,TGTGCCAGCAGCTTAGCTGGGATTAACGAGCAGTACTTC,CASSLAGINEQYF
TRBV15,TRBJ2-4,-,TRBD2,TGTGCCACCAGCACAGGACTAGCGGGGGGCATTCAGTACTTC,CATSTGLAGGIQYF
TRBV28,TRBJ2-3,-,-,TGTGCCAGCAGTTTAAAGCCATGGGGCACAGATACGCAGTATTTT,CASSLKPWGTDTQYF
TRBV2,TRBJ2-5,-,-,TGTGCCAGCAGTGCGGTGACACACCTAGAGACCCAGTACTTC,CASSAVTHLETQYF
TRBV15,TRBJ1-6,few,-,TGTGCCACCAGCAGAGATCGAGGGGTCGGATCACCCCTCCACTTT,CATSRDRGVGSPLHF
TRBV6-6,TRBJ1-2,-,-,TGTGCCAGCAGCCCTGACAGGCTCTATGGCTACACCTTC,CASSPDRLYGYTF
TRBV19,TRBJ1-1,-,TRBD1,TGTGCCAGTAAACAGGGGGGTTCGAAAGCTTTCTTT,CASKQGGSKAFF
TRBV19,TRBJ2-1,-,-,TGTGCCAGTAGTCCGGGGGGCTACCAGCAGTTCTTC,CASSPGGYQQFF
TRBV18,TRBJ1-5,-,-,TGTGCCAGCTCACCAGACAGTAGCAATCAGCCCCAGCATTTT,CASSPDSSNQPQHF
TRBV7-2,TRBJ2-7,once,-,TGTGCCAGCAGCTTACAGGGCGAGATTTCCTACGAGCAGTACTTC,CASSLQGEISYEQYF
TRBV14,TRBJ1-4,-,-,TGTGCCAGCAGCCACTATCCCGCGGGTGGTGGTAATGAAAAACTGTTTTTT,CASSHYPAGGGNEKLFF
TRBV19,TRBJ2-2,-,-,TGTGCCAGTAGAAGGAACACCGGGGAGCTGTTTTTT,CASRRNTGELFF
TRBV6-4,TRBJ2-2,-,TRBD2,TGTGCCAGCAGTGACTCAGCGGGAGGGCCGTCGTCGAACACCGGGGAGCTGTTTTTT,CASSDSAGGPSSNTGELFF
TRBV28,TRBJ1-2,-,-,TGTGCCAGCAGTTTGGCGTGGGAGGATGGCTACACCTTC,CASSLAWEDGYTF
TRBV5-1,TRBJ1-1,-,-,TGCGCCAGCAGCTTAGGAACCCTACTCTTGGGGGAGAACACTGAAGCTTTCTTT,CASSLGTLLLGENTEAFF
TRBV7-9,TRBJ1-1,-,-,TGTGCCAGCAGCCCCGCGGACGTGAACACTGAAGCTTTCTTT,CASSPADVNTEAFF
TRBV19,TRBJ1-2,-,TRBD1,TGTGCCAGTAGCCAAGACACAGGGGGCAGCTATGGCTACACCTTC,CASSQDTGGSYGYTF
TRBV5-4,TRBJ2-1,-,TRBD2,TGTGCCAGCAGCCGTCCAGAGAATTCCGGGACTAGCGGACCCTACAATGAGCAGTTCTTC,CASSRPENSGTSGPYNEQFF
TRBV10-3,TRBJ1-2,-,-,TGTGCCATCAGTGAGTCTGCGGGTAACGGCTATGGCTACACCTTC,CAISESAGNGYGYTF
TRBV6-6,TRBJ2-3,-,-,TGTGCCAGCAGGCGCCGGGCGGAAGATACGCAGTATTTT,CASRRRAEDTQYF
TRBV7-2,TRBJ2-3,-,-,TGTGCCAGCAGCTTTCCTGGGGCGCGGGTCTCGCAGTATTTT,CASSFPGARVSQYF
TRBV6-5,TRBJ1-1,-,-,TGTGCCAGCAGACTCAGGGAGGCGAACACTGAAGCTTTCTTT,CASRLREANTEAFF
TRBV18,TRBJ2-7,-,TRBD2,TGTGCCAGCTCACCCCCGGGACTAGCGGCAACCTACGAGCAGTACTTC,CASSPPGLAATYEQYF
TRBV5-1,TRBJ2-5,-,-,TGCGCCAGCAGCTCACTTCTACACCAAGAGACCCAGTACTTC,CASSSLLHQETQYF
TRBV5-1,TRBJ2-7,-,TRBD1,TGCGCCAGCAGCTCTTCGGGACAGCGATACTACGAGCAGTACTTC,CASSSSGQRYYEQYF
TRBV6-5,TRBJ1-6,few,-,TGTGCCAGCAGCACGGGGGGGGCAGGGTCACCCCTCCACTTT,CASSTGGAGSPLHF
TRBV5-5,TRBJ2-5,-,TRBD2,TGTGCCAGCAGCCAAGGGACTAGCGGGCAAGAGACCCAGTACTTC,CASSQGTSGQETQYF
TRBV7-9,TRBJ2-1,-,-,TGTGCCAGCAGCAACGGGGATGAGCAGTTCTTC,CASSNGDEQFF
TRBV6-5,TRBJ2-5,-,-,TGTGCCAGCAGTTACTCTAGAGGGAGGGGGCAAGAGACCCAGTACTTC,CASSYSRGRGQETQYF
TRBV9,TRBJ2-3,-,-,TGTGCCAGCAGCGTAACCGGGCCAGATACGCAGTATTTT,CASSVTGPDTQYF
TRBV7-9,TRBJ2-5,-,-,TGTGCCAGCAGCCCCCACAGGGATATTGAGACCCAGTACTTC,CASSPHRDIETQYF
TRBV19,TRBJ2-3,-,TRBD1,TGTGCCAGTAGCAACGGGTGGGGGACAGGGAAAAGGAGCACAGATACGCAGTATTTT,CASSNGWGTGKRSTDTQYF
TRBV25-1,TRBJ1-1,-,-,TGTGCCAGCATCCCACAGGGGAACACTGAAGCTTTCTTT,CASIPQGNTEAFF
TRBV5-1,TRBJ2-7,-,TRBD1,TGCGCCAGCAGAACAGGGGGCGCGAGCTACGAGCAGTACTTC,CASRTGGASYEQYF
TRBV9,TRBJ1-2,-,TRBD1,TGTGCCAGCACCGTAGAGGGGACAGGGTCTGGCTACACCTTC,CASTVEGTGSGYTF